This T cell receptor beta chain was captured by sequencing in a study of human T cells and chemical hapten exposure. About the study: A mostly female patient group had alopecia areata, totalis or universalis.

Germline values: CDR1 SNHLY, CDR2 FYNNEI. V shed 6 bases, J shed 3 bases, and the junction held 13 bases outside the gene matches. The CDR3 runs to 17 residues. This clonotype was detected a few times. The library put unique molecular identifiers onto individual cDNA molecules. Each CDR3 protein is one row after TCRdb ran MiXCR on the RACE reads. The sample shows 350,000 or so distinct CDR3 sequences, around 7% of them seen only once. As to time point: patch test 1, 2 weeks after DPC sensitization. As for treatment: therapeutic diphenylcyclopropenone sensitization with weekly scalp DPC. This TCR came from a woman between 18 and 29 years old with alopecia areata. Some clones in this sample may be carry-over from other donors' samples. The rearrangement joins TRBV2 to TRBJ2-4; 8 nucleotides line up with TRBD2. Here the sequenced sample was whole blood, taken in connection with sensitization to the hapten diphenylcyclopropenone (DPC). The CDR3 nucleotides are TGTGCCAGCAGCAAGGAGGCTAGCGGGTTCGTCAAAAACATTCAGTACTTC. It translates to CASSKEASGFVKNIQYF.